These 5 T cell receptor beta chains share one sample of origin, sequenced in a study of metastatic and nonmetastatic thyroid tumors. Until they underwent thyroid surgery, no patient had received any treatment. Using MiXCR, TCRdb re-called clones from the PCR reads. The sample lists about 69,000 clones, about 14% seen once, with 5% to 8% in the top ten. Input material: blood. These receptors all come from a male donor with papillary thyroid cancer or a benign thyroid nodule (not recorded which). Some clones in this sample may be carry-over from other donors' samples.

About this clone: The junction and the germline gene differ at one end; a read error may be behind it. The chain carries TRBV5-1 and TRBJ2-3; TRBD2 aligns across 14 bases. The CDR3 consists of 18 residues. Germline CDR1 and CDR2: SGHRS and YFSETQ. This chain's CDR3 is CASSLAPGLAGDADTQYF. In DNA form, the CDR3 reads TGCGCCAGCAGCTTGGCCCCGGGACTAGCGGGAGATGCAGATACGCAATATTTT.

The gene calls are TRBV24-1 and TRBJ1-5; the match to TRBD1 covers 10 bases. Trimming at V came to 4 bases and at J to 5 bases, leaving 7 bases not matched to a gene. The CDR3 totals 16 residues. From germline, CDR1 is KGHDR and CDR2 SFDVKD. The CDR3 spells CATSEAGTGVHQPQHF. The CDR3 DNA reads TGTGCCACCAGTGAAGCAGGGACAGGGGTCCATCAGCCCCAGCATTTT.

This clone appeared many times. The chain couples TRBV10-3 to TRBJ2-3; D is possibly TRBD2 (5 bases). With 6 bases removed from V and 5 bases from J, the gap between germline ends came to 9 bases. Germline CDR1 is ENHRY and CDR2 is SYGVKD. This CDR3 comprises 12 residues. The CDR3 is CAISHEGDTQYF. CDR3 in DNA: TGTGCCATCAGCCACGAGGGAGATACGCAGTATTTT.

Concerning this clone: This CDR3 fails to terminate in the conserved phenylalanine or tryptophan, so it likely reflects a read error. No DNA is shown, since the ends of the CDR3 on it are uncertain; the CDR3 is the one TCRdb lists. The CDR3: CASSLGLA. The rearrangement joins TRBV7-2 to TRBJ1-3. Germline V gene data show CDR1 as SGHTA and CDR2 as FQGNSA. The CDR3 comprises 8 residues, both ends counted.

This clone was observed many times. This chain connects TRBV6-4 to TRBJ2-2; no clear D gene. The CDR3 loop spans 16 amino acids. V was pared by 5 bases and J by 2 bases, with 15 bases between. Germline V gene lookup returns CDR1 MRHNA and CDR2 SNTAGT. The CDR3 reads CASSRSLSLNTGELFF. CDR3 sequence (DNA): TGTGCCAGCAGTCGGTCGCTTTCCCTTAACACCGGGGAGCTGTTTTTT.